The 10 T cell receptor beta chains presented below share a single source sample, sequenced in a study of patients and donors after allogeneic stem cell transplantation. TCRdb independently ran MiXCR on the RT-PCR reads; one entry per CDR3 protein. The profile shows 1,300 or so distinct CDR3 sequences, 4.5% to 6% of them singletons. The source material was blood, either unsorted or a sorted T cell fraction (not recorded which). These receptors originate from a human donor who was either an allogeneic HSCT recipient or a stem cell or donor lymphocyte infusion donor (not recorded which). It is not recorded whose cells these are; they may come from a transplant donor.

The chain combines TRBV13 with TRBJ2-4, with 9 bases identical to TRBD2. This CDR3 contains 14 residues. Germline V gene data show CDR1 as PRHDT and CDR2 as FYEKMQ (reference sequence). V gave up 6 bases and J gave up 8 bases; unmatched junction bases: 8. The CDR3 DNA is TGTGCCAGCAGTCTTAGCGGGAGTGTAGACATTCAGTACTTC. This sequence encodes CASSLSGSVDIQYF. Filled out from reference TRBV13 and TRBJ2-4, the complete variable domain reads AAGVIQSPRHLIKEKRETATLKCYPIPRHDTVYWYQQGPGQDPQFLISFYEKMQSDKGSIPDRFSAQQFSDYHSELNMSSLELGDSALYFCASSLSGSVDIQYFGAGTRLSVL.

This clonotype rates as medium-sized (0.01 to 0.1%). Here the CDR3 reads CASSDQPNYGYTF. The CDR3 DNA is TGTGCCAGCAGCGACCAGCCAAACTATGGCTACACCTTC. This chain links TRBV7-2 with TRBJ1-2; no clear D gene. CDR1 and CDR2 (germline): SGHTA, FQGNSA. The CDR3 contains 13 residues. V dropped 5 bases and J dropped 2 bases, with 9 bases sitting between them.

By share of the sample, this clonotype is medium-sized (0.01 to 0.1%). This chain links TRBV5-1 with TRBJ2-7; D gene uncertain. Germline V gene lookup returns CDR1 SGHRS and CDR2 YFSETQ. V lost 1 base and J 2 bases, leaving 7 bases between the germline ends. The CDR3 is 13 amino acids. CDR3 region: CASSLYGPYEQYF. The CDR3 region has the DNA TGCGCCAGCAGCTTGTACGGGCCCTACGAGCAGTACTTC.

This clonotype was observed a handful of times. V and J are TRBV24-1 and TRBJ2-7; either TRBD1 or TRBD2 may supply D (5 bases each). Germline V gene data show CDR1 as KGHDR and CDR2 as SFDVKD. CDR3 size: 14 residues. The CDR3 sequence is CGIIGRDDSYEQYF. CDR3 DNA: TGTGGGATTATTGGAAGGGACGACTCCTACGAGCAGTACTTC.

The V and J genes are TRBV5-1 and TRBJ2-5, with D unclear. Between the trimmed V and J ends, which lost 0 bases and 5 bases, there was a span of 14 bases. The CDR3 consists of 15 residues. Germline assignment: CDR1 SGHRS and CDR2 YFSETQ. The CDR3 DNA reads TGCGCCAGCAGCTTGGAGATGAGGCCCTGGGAGACCCAGTACTTC. Protein sequence: CASSLEMRPWETQYF.

This clonotype was observed a handful of times. This chain uses TRBV7-2 with TRBJ1-1; no clear D. The germline V gene has CDR1 SGHTA and CDR2 FQGNSA. The CDR3 runs to 12 residues. V was pared by 3 bases and J by 0 bases, with 2 bases between. The CDR3 sequence is CASSFLNTEAFF. Written as DNA, the CDR3 is TGTGCCAGCAGCTTCCTGAACACTGAAGCTTTCTTT.

The gene calls are TRBV29-1 and TRBJ2-7, with 9 bases identical to TRBD1. The V gene's germline CDR1 is SQVTM and CDR2 ANQGSEA. V lost 3 bases and J lost 3; bases outside the gene matches: 3. CDR3 length: 13 amino acids. CDR3 sequence reads: CSVERDRDYEQYF. CDR3 coding DNA: TGCAGCGTTGAGAGGGACAGGGACTACGAGCAGTACTTC.

The chain recombines TRBV10-2 with TRBJ2-7; 7 bases align to TRBD2. V shed 6 bases and J 3 bases; nucleotides not matched to a gene: 8. CDR3 length: 14 residues. The germline CDR1 and CDR2 sequences are WSHSY and SAAADI. The CDR3 DNA reads TGCGCCAGCAGAGTTAGCGGGTCTGGCTACGAGCAGTACTTC. Translation gives CASRVSGSGYEQYF.

This clonotype is labeled medium-sized. The chain recombines TRBV7-9 with TRBJ1-2, with a weak D call TRBD1 (5 bases). V lost 5 bases to trimming and J lost 4 bases, with 14 bases between them. Germline V lookup: CDR1 SEHNR, CDR2 FQNEAQ (reference sequence). This CDR3 contains 14 residues. The CDR3 bases are TGTGCCAGCAGCCCCGGGACTTTAATCTATGGCTACACCTTC. Its protein is CASSPGTLIYGYTF.

The chain recombines TRBV4-2 with TRBJ2-1; D might be TRBD2 (5 bases). CDR1 LGHNA and CDR2 YNFKEQ come from the germline V gene. The CDR3 extends over 14 amino acids. Trimming cost V 6 bases and J 4 bases, with 13 bases left between them. CDR3 DNA: TGTGCCAGCAGTCCGACTACTGGTTACAATGAGCAGTTCTTC. Residues: CASSPTTGYNEQFF.